The subject of this entry is one TCR beta chain. Deletions cut 5 bases from V and 2 bases from J, with 16 bases between. Germline CDR1 and CDR2: DFQATT and SNEGSKA (reference sequence). This CDR3 is built from 14 residues. Orbital computed tomography and thyroid ultrasound, together with serum TRAb and thyroxine and clinical symptoms, were used for diagnoses. The sample belongs to a study of T cells in Graves' hyperthyroidism and ophthalmopathy. The TCR beta CDR3 regions underwent amplification using RNA transcripts as the source. Using the HTBI primer set, a first-round RT-PCR was run on the TCR CDR3. From the multiplex PCR reads, TCRdb called clonotypes with MiXCR, one entry per CDR3 protein. The sample records fewer than 600,000 distinct CDR3 sequences, over 13% being singletons.

The chain employs TRBV20-1 and TRBJ2-7; D gene ambiguous. Sequences were obtained from blood. This receptor was obtained from a woman aged 18-35 years with Graves' hyperthyroidism. The CDR3 coding sequence is TGCAGTGCTCCTGACACGAACGGACCCTACGAGCAGTACTTC. Translation gives CSAPDTNGPYEQYF.